One and the same sample provided the 10 T cell receptor beta chains below, sequenced in a study of control samples from healthy donors and cancer patients. TCRdb's table, derived via immunoSEQ multiplex PCR, lists solely in-frame clones and lacks some. The sample holds about 140,000 clones, 75% to 95% seen once. The specimen was blood. Receptor source: a man between 18 and 29 years old in good health.

The chain joins TRBV2 to TRBJ1-3; no clear D gene. The CDR3 spans 14 residues. V shed 4 bases and J shed 4 bases, with 11 bases lying between them. Germline V gives CDR1 SNHLY, CDR2 FYNNEI. This chain's CDR3 is CASSASGDGNTIYF. The CDR3 DNA sequence: TGTGCCAGCAGTGCATCGGGTGACGGAAACACCATATATTTT.

The V and J genes are TRBV9 and TRBJ2-2; 7 nucleotides match TRBD2. With V trimmed by 3 bases and J by 0 bases, 2 bases remained unmatched. This CDR3 comprises 15 residues. Germline V gene sequence: CDR1 SGDLS, CDR2 YYNGEE. The CDR3: CASSGGGANTGELFF. DNA of the CDR3: TGTGCCAGCAGCGGCGGGGGTGCGAACACCGGGGAGCTGTTTTTT.

The chain couples TRBV4-1 to TRBJ1-3; no clear D. CDR1 and CDR2 from the germline V gene are MGHRA and YSYEKL. The CDR3 has 20 residues. V gave up 4 bases and J gave up 1 base, with 26 bases separating them. The DNA of the CDR3 is TGCGCCAGCAGCCCCAATTATGACTATGCTACGGTAGATTCTGGAAACACCATATATTTT. It yields the protein CASSPNYDYATVDSGNTIYF.

The chain uses TRBV7-3 and TRBJ1-2; TRBD1 matches 9 bases. V lost 5 bases and J lost 8; bases outside the gene matches: 9. CDR1 and CDR2 (germline): SGHTA, FQGTGA. The CDR3 spans 14 residues. The CDR3 is CASSQGGQGFGYTF. Written as DNA, the CDR3 is TGTGCCAGCAGCCAAGGAGGACAGGGGTTCGGCTACACCTTC.

This clone was observed a handful of times. V and J are TRBV25-1 and TRBJ2-3; D call uncertain. The CDR3 spans 14 residues. Trimming took off 5 bases at V and 0 bases at J, with 9 bases between the two ends. Per the germline V gene, CDR1 is MGHDK and CDR2 is SYGVNS. Here the CDR3 DNA reads TGTGCCAGCAGTTTACAACTTAGCACAGATACGCAGTATTTT. It is translated as CASSLQLSTDTQYF.

This chain joins TRBV4-1 and TRBJ2-5; maybe TRBD1 (5 bases). Looked up from germline, CDR1 is MGHRA and CDR2 is YSYEKL. Trimming pared 0 bases from V and 2 bases from J, leaving 7 bases between. The CDR3 consists of 14 residues. The DNA of the CDR3 is TGCGCCAGCAGCCAAGATTCAGGGCAAGAGACCCAGTACTTC. Protein sequence: CASSQDSGQETQYF.

V gene TRBV3-1 (or the pseudogene TRBV3-2) combines with J gene TRBJ1-2; D not certain. V lost 3 bases to trimming and J lost 4 bases, with 18 bases between them. The germline gives CDR1 LGHDT, CDR2 YNNKEL (reference sequence). The CDR3 runs 16 residues. CDR3 nucleotides: TGTGCCAGCAGCCATGAGGTGTTTGGGCGGCTCTATGGCTACACCTTC. Translation gives CASSHEVFGRLYGYTF.

The chain carries TRBV14 and TRBJ1-3; D is ambiguous. This CDR3 comprises 13 residues. Trimming removed 3 bases from V and 7 bases from J, with 10 bases in between. The germline V gene has CDR1 SGHDN and CDR2 FVKESK. Written as DNA, the CDR3 is TGTGCCAGCAGCCAGTACGGGATCAACACCATATATTTT. Its translation: CASSQYGINTIYF.

This chain joins TRBV5-1 and TRBJ2-1; tentatively, D is TRBD1 (6 bases). The V and J ends lost 4 bases and 6 bases respectively, with 14 bases between them. In germline, CDR1 is SGHRS, CDR2 YFSETQ. CDR3 size: 14 residues. The DNA for the CDR3 is TGCGCCAGCAGCGAGCGGACAGATCCCAATGAGCAGTTCTTC. Translated, it gives CASSERTDPNEQFF.

This rearrangement joins TRBV5-1 to TRBJ2-7, with D possibly TRBD2 on 9 matching bases. This CDR3 spans 16 amino acids. V was pared by 3 bases and J by 6 bases, with 22 bases between. The germline gives CDR1 SGHRS, CDR2 YFSETQ. The CDR3 DNA is TGCGCCAGCAGCTCAGGGGGCGGGGGGGTGGCCTCCGAGCAGTACTTC. Residues: CASSSGGGGVASEQYF.